This T cell receptor beta chain was obtained from a study of beta chain features in type 1 diabetes. Of the isolated RNA, all was reverse transcribed, and so the sequenced material was expressed TCRB transcripts. The protocol was immunoSEQ multiplex PCR, while the TCRdb copy is restricted to in-frame clones and leaves out a portion. The sample shows hundreds of thousands of clones, over 7% of them seen only once. This clone was seen only a few times. What it binds is unknown. The V gene's germline CDR1 is SGHVS and CDR2 FQNEAQ. The CDR3 loop spans 15 amino acids. The trim removed 2 bases at V and 3 bases at J, leaving 3 bases unmatched. It was via CD45RO/CCR7/CD25/CD127/CD95/CD27 that CD4+ naive, central memory, regulatory and stem cell-like memory cells were sorted. Overall study findings and caveats: Moderately but significantly shorter TCRB CDR3s were found in Type 1 diabetes patients in all four CD4+ subsets.

The sequencing input was central memory CD4+ T cells from blood. The sequence was obtained from a man aged 25 to 40 with type 1 diabetes. The chain couples TRBV7-8 to TRBJ2-7; 11 bases align to TRBD2. CDR3 sequence (DNA): TGTGCCAGCAGCTTAAGACTAGCGGGGCTCTACGAGCAGTACTTC. Translated: CASSLRLAGLYEQYF. The full variable domain, its missing parts supplied by reference TRBV7-8 and TRBJ2-7, is GAGVSQSPRYKVAKRGQDVALRCDPISGHVSLFWYQQALGQGPEFLTYFQNEAQLDKSGLPSDRFFAERPEGSVSTLKIQRTQQEDSAVYLCASSLRLAGLYEQYFGPGTRLTVT.